What follows are 10 T cell receptor beta chains derived from one specimen sequenced in a study of blood T cell repertoires in COVID-19. The data were produced by immunoSEQ multiplex PCR, yet TCRdb's version contains in-frame clones alone and is incomplete. The sample lists roughly 300,000 clones; just over 90% were seen once. The sample was PBMCs or T cells enriched from blood (not recorded which). The source is a woman aged 40 to 55 with acute COVID-19.

The chain couples TRBV5-4 to TRBJ2-5; 11 bases fit TRBD1. The germline gives CDR1 SGHNT, CDR2 YYREEE (reference sequence). This CDR3 spans 15 amino acids. The V gene end was trimmed by 0 bases and the J gene end by 5 bases; junction bases not matched to a gene: 3. This chain's CDR3 is CASSLVRDRGETQYF. CDR3 nucleotide sequence: TGTGCCAGCAGCTTGGTTAGGGACAGGGGGGAGACCCAGTACTTC. Full variable domain (missing parts from reference TRBV5-4 and TRBJ2-5): ETGVTQSPTHLIKTRGQQVTLRCSSQSGHNTVSWYQQALGQGPQFIFQYYREEENGRGNFPPRFSGLQFPNYSSELNVNALELDDSALYLCASSLVRDRGETQYFGPGTRLLVL.

The chain carries TRBV19 and TRBJ1-6; TRBD1 matches at 7 bases. V trimming: 9 bases; J trimming: 8 bases; junction bases outside the gene matches: 7. This CDR3 comprises 13 residues. Germline V gene lookup returns CDR1 LNHDA and CDR2 SQIVND (reference sequence). The CDR3 sequence is CASTGQGDSPLHF. The CDR3 coding sequence is TGTGCCAGCACAGGCCAGGGGGATTCACCCCTCCACTTT.

The V and J genes are TRBV11-3 and TRBJ1-1; a weak D match, TRBD1 (6 bases). The CDR3 sequence is 14 residues long. Germline CDR1 SGHNT, CDR2 YENEEA. The ends were cut back, 4 bases at V and 2 bases at J, with 11 bases in the middle. The CDR3 loop is CASSSRGTNTEAFF. CDR3 DNA sequence: TGTGCCAGCAGCTCAAGAGGGACAAACACTGAAGCTTTCTTT. Using reference TRBV11-3 and TRBJ1-1 for the parts outside the CDR3, the full variable domain is EAGVVQSPRYKIIEKKQPVAFWCNPISGHNTLYWYLQNLGQGPELLIRYENEEAVDDSQLPKDRFSAERLKGVDSTLKIQPAELGDSAVYLCASSSRGTNTEAFFGQGTRLTVV.

The V call is TRBV18, the J call TRBJ2-7, with D perhaps matching TRBD1 (6 bases). CDR1 KGHSH and CDR2 LQKENI come from the germline V gene. CDR3 length: 12 residues. V lost 5 bases, J lost 6 bases, and 11 bases lay in between. Here the CDR3 reads CASSLQGAEQYF. CDR3 sequence (DNA): TGTGCCAGCTCATTACAGGGAGCCGAGCAGTACTTC.

J is TRBJ1-5 and V is TRBV7-9, with TRBD1 as a possible D gene (5 bases). Trimming left V 5 bases short and J 6 bases short, with 14 bases between. The CDR3 totals 14 residues. Per germline, CDR1 SEHNR and CDR2 FQNEAQ (reference sequence). The CDR3 here is CASSTGGVSQPQHF. The CDR3 nucleotides are TGTGCCAGCAGCACCGGGGGGGTGAGTCAGCCCCAGCATTTT.

A few counts support this clone. V is TRBV12-3 or TRBV12-4 and J is TRBJ1-3; TRBD1 is a possible D gene (6 bases). There are 13 residues in the CDR3. Trimming left V 5 bases short and J 2 bases short, with 7 bases between. In nucleotides, the CDR3 is TGTGCCAGCAGTAGACAGGCTGGAAACACCATATATTTT. As protein: CASSRQAGNTIYF.

V is TRBV18 and J is TRBJ2-7; TRBD1 agrees at 9 bases. V lost 4 bases to trimming and J lost 3 bases; unmatched junction nucleotides: 10. Germline V gene sequence: CDR1 KGHSH, CDR2 LQKENI. The CDR3 is made up of 16 amino acids. CDR3 sequence reads: CASSQQPGQGFYEQYF. DNA of the CDR3: TGTGCCAGCTCACAGCAACCGGGACAGGGTTTCTACGAGCAGTACTTC. Supplemented by reference TRBV18 and TRBJ2-7, the full variable domain reads NAGVMQNPRHLVRRRGQEARLRCSPMKGHSHVYWYRQLPEEGLKFMVYLQKENIIDESGMPKERFSAEFPKEGPSILRIQQVVRGDSAAYFCASSQQPGQGFYEQYFGPGTRLTVT.

The chain is built from TRBV7-2 and TRBJ2-3; 8 positions match TRBD2. Germline lookup yields CDR1 SGHTA and CDR2 FQGNSA. CDR3 length: 14 residues. Unmatched junction bases numbered 2, after V lost 5 bases and J lost 1 base. Written as DNA, the CDR3 is TGTGCCAGCAGCCCGACTAGCGGCACAGATACGCAGTATTTT. It translates to CASSPTSGTDTQYF.

The chain links TRBV5-1 to TRBJ1-4; 8 nucleotides align to TRBD1. J lost 8 bases, V lost 0 bases, and 12 bases had no gene match. The CDR3 runs 17 residues. The germline V gene has CDR1 SGHRS and CDR2 YFSETQ. In DNA form, the CDR3 reads TGCGCCAGCAGCTTGGTACTAGTCGGACAGGGAGGGGAAAAACTGTTTTTT. Its protein product is CASSLVLVGQGGEKLFF.

V is TRBV12-5 and J is TRBJ1-5; weak D call: TRBD1 (5 bases). The length of the CDR3 is 15 residues. Between the trimmed V and J ends, which lost 0 bases and 2 bases, there was a span of 8 bases. Germline values: CDR1 LGHNT, CDR2 FRNRAP. The chain's CDR3 is CASGLVSGGNQPQHF. The CDR3 nucleotides read TGTGCTAGTGGTTTGGTATCGGGGGGCAATCAGCCCCAGCATTTT.